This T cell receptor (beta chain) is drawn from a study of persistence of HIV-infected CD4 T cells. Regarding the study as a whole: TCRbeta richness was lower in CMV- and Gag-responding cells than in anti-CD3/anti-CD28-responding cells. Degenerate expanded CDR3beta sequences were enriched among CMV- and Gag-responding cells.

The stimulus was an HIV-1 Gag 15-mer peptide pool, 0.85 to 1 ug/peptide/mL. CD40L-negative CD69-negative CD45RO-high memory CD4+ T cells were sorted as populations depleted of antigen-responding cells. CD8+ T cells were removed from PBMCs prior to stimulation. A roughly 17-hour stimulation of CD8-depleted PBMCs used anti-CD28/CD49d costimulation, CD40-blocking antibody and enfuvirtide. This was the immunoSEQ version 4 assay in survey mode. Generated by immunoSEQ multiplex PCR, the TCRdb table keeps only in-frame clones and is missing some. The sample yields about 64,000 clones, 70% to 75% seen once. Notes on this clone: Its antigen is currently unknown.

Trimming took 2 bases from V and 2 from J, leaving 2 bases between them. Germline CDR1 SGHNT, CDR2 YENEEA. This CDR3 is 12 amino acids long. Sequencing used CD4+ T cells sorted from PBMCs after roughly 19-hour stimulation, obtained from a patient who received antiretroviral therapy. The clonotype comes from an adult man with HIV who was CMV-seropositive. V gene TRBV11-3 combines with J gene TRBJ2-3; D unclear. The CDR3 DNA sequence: TGTGCCAGCAGCTTAAACACAGATACGCAGTATTTT. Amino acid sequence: CASSLNTDTQYF.